The 3 T cell receptor beta chains given below trace back to one sample, sequenced in a study of cytomegalovirus exposure and HLA in healthy donors. PCR primers comprised 60 Vbeta and 13 Jbeta primers. The data were produced by immunoSEQ multiplex PCR, yet TCRdb's version contains in-frame clones alone and is incomplete. The repertoire holds about 150,000 clones, with about 80% as singletons. The sample consisted of PBMCs. The source of these receptors is a woman between 45 and 60 years old in good health and CMV-seropositive.

V usage is TRBV4-3 and J usage is TRBJ2-7, with 9 bases matching TRBD1. V shed 3 bases and J 5 bases; nucleotides not matched to a gene: 11. CDR3 length equals 16 residues. The germline V gene has CDR1 LGHNA and CDR2 YSLEER. The CDR3 here is CASSHSNAGQGNEQYF. CDR3 sequence (DNA): TGCGCCAGCAGCCATTCTAATGCGGGACAGGGCAACGAGCAGTACTTC.

The chain joins TRBV4-3 to TRBJ1-2, with D perhaps TRBD1 (6 bases). The CDR3 is 16 amino acids. Trimming removed 1 base from V and 4 bases from J, with 16 bases in between. Germline loops: CDR1 LGHNA, CDR2 YSLEER. In DNA form, the CDR3 reads TGCGCCAGCAGCCAAGTCGTCCAACCAGGGGCCTATGGCTACACCTTC. This sequence encodes CASSQVVQPGAYGYTF.

The chain combines TRBV5-1 with TRBJ1-3, with D perhaps matching TRBD1 (6 bases). Looked up from germline, CDR1 is SGHRS and CDR2 is YFSETQ. This CDR3 is built from 17 residues. Trimming pared 4 bases from V and 0 bases from J, leaving 17 bases between. DNA for the CDR3: TGCGCCAGCAGCCCGGTGTCAGGCAGGGGCTCTGGAAACACCATATATTTT. Amino acids: CASSPVSGRGSGNTIYF. Full variable domain (remainder filled in from reference TRBV5-1 and TRBJ1-3): KAGVTQTPRYLIKTRGQQVTLSCSPISGHRSVSWYQQTPGQGLQFLFEYFSETQRNKGNFPGRFSGRQFSNSRSEMNVSTLELGDSALYLCASSPVSGRGSGNTIYFGEGSWLTVV.